This record covers a single T cell receptor beta chain. What it binds is not known. Sorted-subset replicate PCR reactions were performed with approximately 180 ng DNA, corresponding to about 32,000 T cell genomes. Generated by immunoSEQ multiplex PCR, the TCRdb table keeps only in-frame clones and is missing some. The sample carries about 680,000 clones, just over 90% recorded once. The naive CD8 fraction comprised CD45RO-negative cells positively selected for CCR7 and excluded terminally differentiated effector memory CD45RA+ cells. This sample was included in a study of shared clonotypes between healthy human individuals. Overall study findings and caveats: When naive CD4 clonotypes were compared across a few donors, approximately 4.9% were shared.

The receptor was isolated from a man aged 30 to 45 in good health. The sample consisted of naive CD8+ T cells sorted from blood.

CDR3 region: CASSSDYSGDYEQYF. CDR3 DNA: TGTGCCAGCAGTTCTGACTACAGCGGGGATTACGAGCAGTACTTC. The chain combines TRBV7-2 with TRBJ2-7; TRBD2 agrees at 7 bases. This CDR3 spans 15 amino acids. Germline lookup yields CDR1 SGHTA and CDR2 FQGNSA. With 6 bases clipped from V and 4 bases from J, the junction kept 12 bases outside the gene matches.